This T cell receptor beta chain was profiled in a study of patients and donors after allogeneic stem cell transplantation (TCRdb year 2020). Receptor libraries were prepared by RT-PCR. Data came from a NextSeq 550. TCRdb redid the processing of the public reads, applying fastp at Q25 and MiXCR, and retained in-frame beta chains. Entries are consolidated by CDR3 protein sequence, retaining the most common genes and DNA. The sample contains about 150,000 distinct CDR3 sequences, roughly two fifths of them found a single time. The ten largest make up about 50% of the sample. With respect to this clonotype: Its antigen remains undetermined. Per-nucleotide qualities are absent, and no much larger clonotype sits a single base away.

CDR1 and CDR2 are read off the germline V gene (reference sequence) as LNHDA and SQIVND. The junction shows trimming of 8 bases on V and 7 bases on J, plus 8 bases between the germline ends. The CDR3 starts with the cysteine, ends with the phenylalanine, and has 10 residues. Only the CDR3 DNA stays, 30 bases, in frame from base 1. This sequence uses TRBV19 and TRBJ1-2; the D gene is unclear. The specimen sequenced was blood, either unsorted or a sorted T cell fraction (not recorded which). The receptor comes from a human donor who was either an allogeneic HSCT recipient or a stem cell or donor lymphocyte infusion donor (not recorded which). It is not recorded whose cells these are; they may come from a transplant donor. The CDR3 reads CASHGSGYTF. The nucleotide sequence is given as TGTGCCAGTCACGGGAGTGGCTACACCTTC. When the CDR3 is completed using the reference TRBV19 and TRBJ1-2 genes on either side, the full variable domain is DGGITQSPKYLFRKEGQNVTLSCEQNLNHDAMYWYRQDPGQGLRLIYYSQIVNDFQKGDIAEGYSVSREKKESFPLTVTSAQKNPTAFYLCASHGSGYTFGSGTRLTVV.